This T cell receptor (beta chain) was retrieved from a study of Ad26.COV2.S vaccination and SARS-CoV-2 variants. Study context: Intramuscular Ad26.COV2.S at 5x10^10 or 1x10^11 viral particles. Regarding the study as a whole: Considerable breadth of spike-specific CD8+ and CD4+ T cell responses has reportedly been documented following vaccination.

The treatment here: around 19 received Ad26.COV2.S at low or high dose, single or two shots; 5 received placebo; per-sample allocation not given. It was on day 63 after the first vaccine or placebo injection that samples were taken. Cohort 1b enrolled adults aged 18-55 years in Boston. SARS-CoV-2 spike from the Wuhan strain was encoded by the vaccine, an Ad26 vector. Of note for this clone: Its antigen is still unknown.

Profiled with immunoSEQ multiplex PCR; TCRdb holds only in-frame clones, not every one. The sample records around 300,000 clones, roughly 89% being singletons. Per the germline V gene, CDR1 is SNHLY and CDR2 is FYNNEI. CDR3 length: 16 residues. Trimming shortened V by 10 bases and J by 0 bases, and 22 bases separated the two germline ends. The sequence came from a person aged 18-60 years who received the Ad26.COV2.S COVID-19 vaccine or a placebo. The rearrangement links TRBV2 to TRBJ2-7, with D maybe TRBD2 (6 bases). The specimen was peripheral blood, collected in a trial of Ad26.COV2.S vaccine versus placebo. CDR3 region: CATEVLLADSSYEQYF. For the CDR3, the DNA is TGTGCCACCGAGGTACTACTAGCAGACAGCTCCTACGAGCAGTACTTC.